This T cell receptor (beta chain) stems from a study of human T cells and chemical hapten exposure. Overall study context: There were weekly diphenylcyclopropenone doses to the scalp for patients throughout the roughly 24-week study.

Comments on this clonotype: Its cognate antigen is unknown.

Per the study methods: Sample-level TCR yields exhibited a median of about 96,000, with a range of roughly 23,224 to 700,000. MiXCR was run by TCRdb on the RACE reads, yielding one entry per CDR3 protein. Here the V and J calls rest on TCRdb's processing, not on the authors' analysis. Among 200,000 to 300,000 distinct CDR3 sequences listed, approximately 8.6% were seen once. General study results and limits: TCRs above 1 in 1000 frequency did not change with DPC sensitization.

Time point described: pre-sensitization, week 0. Treatment denoted: therapeutic diphenylcyclopropenone sensitization with weekly scalp DPC. Ahead of applying each patch test, blood was sampled. Sequences were derived from whole blood, sampled in connection with sensitization to the hapten diphenylcyclopropenone (DPC). This TCR was sampled from a woman between 35 and 50 years old with alopecia areata. Some clones in this sample may be carry-over from other donors' samples.

For the CDR3, the DNA is TGTGCCACCAGTGATTTGCGACAGGGGGAACGCAATGAGCAGTTCTTC. Amino acid sequence: CATSDLRQGERNEQFF. The chain joins TRBV24-1 to TRBJ2-1, with TRBD1 matching over 9 bases. This CDR3 is built from 16 residues. Trimming cost V 0 bases and J 6 bases; bases outside gene matches: 5. Germline CDR1 is KGHDR and CDR2 is SFDVKD.